This TCR beta chain was sequenced for a study of lymphopenia after photon versus proton radiotherapy. Study results and limitations: Photon-treated patients lost naive T cells and TCR diversity; proton-treated stayed stable. Post-nadir diversity loss with photons came from oligoclonal expansion, particularly CD8+ Temra cells.

As to this clone: The target antigen is unknown.

Germline-derived CDR1 and CDR2 are MNHEY and SVGAGI. Losses at the gene ends were 6 bases for V and 5 bases for J; bases not matched to a gene: 11. CDR3 length equals 15 residues. Clones were sequenced by immunoSEQ multiplex PCR, and TCRdb holds only the in-frame ones, with some missing. Among nearly 25,000 clones listed, 65% to 85% were seen once. This rearrangement joins TRBV6-5 to TRBJ2-7; TRBD1 aligns across 9 bases. This TCR derives from a woman between 65 and 79 years old with pancreatic cancer. The sample consisted of peripheral blood, taken from a patient treated with proton-based radiotherapy. In DNA, the CDR3 is TGTGCCAGCAGCAGGGACAGGGCCTTTTCCGACGAGCAGTACTTC. Its translation: CASSRDRAFSDEQYF.